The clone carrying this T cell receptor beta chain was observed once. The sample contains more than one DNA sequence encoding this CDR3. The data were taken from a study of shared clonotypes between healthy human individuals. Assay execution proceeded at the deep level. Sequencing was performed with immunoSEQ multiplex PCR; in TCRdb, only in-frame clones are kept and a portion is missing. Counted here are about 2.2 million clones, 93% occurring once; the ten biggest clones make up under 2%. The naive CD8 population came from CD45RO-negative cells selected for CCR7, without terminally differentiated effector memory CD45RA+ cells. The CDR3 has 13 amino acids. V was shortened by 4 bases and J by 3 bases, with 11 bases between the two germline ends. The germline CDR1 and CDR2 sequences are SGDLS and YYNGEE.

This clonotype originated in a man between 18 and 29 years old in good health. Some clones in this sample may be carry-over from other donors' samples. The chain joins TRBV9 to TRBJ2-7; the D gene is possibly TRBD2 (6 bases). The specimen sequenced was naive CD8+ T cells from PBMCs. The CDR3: CASSPGTLYEQYF. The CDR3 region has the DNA TGTGCCAGCAGCCCTGGGACTCTCTACGAGCAGTACTTC. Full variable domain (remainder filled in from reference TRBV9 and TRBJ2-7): DSGVTQTPKHLITATGQRVTLRCSPRSGDLSVYWYQQSLDQGLQFLIQYYNGEERAKGNILERFSAQQFPDLHSELNLSSLELGDSALYFCASSPGTLYEQYFGPGTRLTVT.